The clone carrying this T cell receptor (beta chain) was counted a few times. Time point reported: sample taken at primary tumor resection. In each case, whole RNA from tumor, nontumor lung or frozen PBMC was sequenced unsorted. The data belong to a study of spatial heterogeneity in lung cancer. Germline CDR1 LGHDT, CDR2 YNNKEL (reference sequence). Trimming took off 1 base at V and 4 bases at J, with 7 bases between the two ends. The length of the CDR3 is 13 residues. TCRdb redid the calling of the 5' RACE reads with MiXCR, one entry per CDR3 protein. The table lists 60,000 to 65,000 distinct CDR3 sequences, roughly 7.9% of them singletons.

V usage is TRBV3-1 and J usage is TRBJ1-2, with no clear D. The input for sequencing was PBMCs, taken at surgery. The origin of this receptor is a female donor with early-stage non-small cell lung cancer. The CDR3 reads CASSQAQSYGYTF. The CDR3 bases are TGTGCCAGCAGCCAAGCCCAGAGCTATGGCTACACCTTC.